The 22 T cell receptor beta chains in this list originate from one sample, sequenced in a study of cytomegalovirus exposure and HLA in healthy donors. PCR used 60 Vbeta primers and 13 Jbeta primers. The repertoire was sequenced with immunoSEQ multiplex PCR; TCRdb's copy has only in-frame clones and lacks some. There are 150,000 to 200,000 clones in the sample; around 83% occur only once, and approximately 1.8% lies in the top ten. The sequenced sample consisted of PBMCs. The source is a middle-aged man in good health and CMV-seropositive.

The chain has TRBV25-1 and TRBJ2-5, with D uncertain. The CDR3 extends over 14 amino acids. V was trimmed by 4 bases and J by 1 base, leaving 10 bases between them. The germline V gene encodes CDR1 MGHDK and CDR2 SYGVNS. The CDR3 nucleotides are TGTGCCAGCAGTGCGCGGCTGAGCCAAGAGACCCAGTACTTC. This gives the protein CASSARLSQETQYF.

CDR3 DNA: TGCGCCAGCAGCCAGGACGGACAGGGGAGGGATACGCAGTATTTT. This gives the protein CASSQDGQGRDTQYF. V is TRBV4-1 and J is TRBJ2-3, with 9 bases lining up with TRBD1. Germline V gene data show CDR1 as MGHRA and CDR2 as YSYEKL. J was trimmed by 6 bases and V by 3 bases; bases with no gene match: 7. This CDR3 has 15 residues.

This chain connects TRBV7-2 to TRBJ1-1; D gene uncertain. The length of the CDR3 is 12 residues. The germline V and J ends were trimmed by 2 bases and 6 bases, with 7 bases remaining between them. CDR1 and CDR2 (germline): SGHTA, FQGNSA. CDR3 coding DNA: TGTGCCAGCAGCTTATCAGGCCCTGAAGCTTTCTTT. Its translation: CASSLSGPEAFF.

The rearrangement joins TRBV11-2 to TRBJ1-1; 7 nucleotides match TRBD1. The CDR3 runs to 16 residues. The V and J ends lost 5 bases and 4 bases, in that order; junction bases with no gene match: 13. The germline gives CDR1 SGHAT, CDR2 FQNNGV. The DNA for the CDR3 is TGTGCCAGCAGCCCGGGGACAGTAGCAGGGGGCACTGAAGCTTTCTTT. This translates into CASSPGTVAGGTEAFF.

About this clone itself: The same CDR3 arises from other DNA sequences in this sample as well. CDR3 in DNA: TGTGCCAGCAGCCAGACAGCAGGTACAACTAATGAAAAACTGTTTTTT. Protein product: CASSQTAGTTNEKLFF. The chain links TRBV4-2 to TRBJ1-4; perhaps TRBD1 as D (5 bases). This CDR3 is 16 amino acids long. Per germline, CDR1 LGHNA and CDR2 YNFKEQ. V was shortened by 3 bases and J by 0 bases, with 11 bases between the two germline ends.

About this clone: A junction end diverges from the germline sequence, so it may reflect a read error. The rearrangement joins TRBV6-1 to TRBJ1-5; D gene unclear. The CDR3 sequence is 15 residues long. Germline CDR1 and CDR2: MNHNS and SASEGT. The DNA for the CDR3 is TGTGCCAGCAGCGCTGATACCGGAGGCAATCATCCCCAGCATTTT. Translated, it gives CASSADTGGNHPQHF.

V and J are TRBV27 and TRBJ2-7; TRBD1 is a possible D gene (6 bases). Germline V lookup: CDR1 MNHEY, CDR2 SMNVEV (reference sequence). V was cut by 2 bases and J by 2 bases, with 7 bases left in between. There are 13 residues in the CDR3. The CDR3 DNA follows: TGTGCCAGCAGTTTAGCAGGGGCCTACGAGCAGTACTTC. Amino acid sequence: CASSLAGAYEQYF.

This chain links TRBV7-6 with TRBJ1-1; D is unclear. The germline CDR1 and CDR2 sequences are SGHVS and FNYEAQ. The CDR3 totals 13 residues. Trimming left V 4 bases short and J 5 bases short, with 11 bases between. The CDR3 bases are TGTGCCAGCAGCTATGGAGCCGGGACTGAAGCTTTCTTT. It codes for CASSYGAGTEAFF.

The DNA for the CDR3 is TGTGCCAGCTCACGCGACAGGGGAAAAAGCACAGATACGCAGTATTTT. It yields the protein CASSRDRGKSTDTQYF. The chain uses TRBV18 and TRBJ2-3; 8 bases are a match to TRBD1. CDR3 length equals 16 residues. The V and J ends lost 4 bases and 0 bases, in that order; junction bases with no gene match: 6. Germline CDR1 KGHSH, CDR2 LQKENI.

The CDR3, as DNA: TGTGCCAGCTCACCTGCGCCCGGGACAGGGGCCATCACCGGGGAGCTGTTTTTT. Residues: CASSPAPGTGAITGELFF. The V gene is TRBV18, the J gene TRBJ2-2, with 10 bases fitting TRBD1. J was trimmed by 4 bases and V by 3 bases; bases with no gene match: 11. The CDR3 extends over 18 amino acids. Germline V gene data show CDR1 as KGHSH and CDR2 as LQKENI.

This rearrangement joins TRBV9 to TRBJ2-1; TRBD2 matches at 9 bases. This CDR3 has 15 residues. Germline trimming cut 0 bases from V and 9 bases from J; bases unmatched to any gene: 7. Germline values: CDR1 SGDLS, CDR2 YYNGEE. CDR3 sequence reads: CASSVAASGASEQFF. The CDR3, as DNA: TGTGCCAGCAGCGTAGCTGCTAGCGGGGCAAGTGAGCAGTTCTTC.

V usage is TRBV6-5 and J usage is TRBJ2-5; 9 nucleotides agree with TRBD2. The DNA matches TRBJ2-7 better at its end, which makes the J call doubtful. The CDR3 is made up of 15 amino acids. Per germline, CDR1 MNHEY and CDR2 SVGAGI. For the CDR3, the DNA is TGTGCCAGCAGGACTATAGCGGGAGTCAGGAGCGAGCAGTACTTC. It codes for CASRTIAGVRSEQYF.

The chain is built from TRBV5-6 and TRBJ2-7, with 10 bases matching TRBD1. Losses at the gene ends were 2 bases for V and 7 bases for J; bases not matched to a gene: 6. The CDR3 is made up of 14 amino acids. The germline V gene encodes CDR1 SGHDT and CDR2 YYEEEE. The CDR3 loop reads CASSFLDRGREQYF. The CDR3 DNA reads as TGTGCCAGCAGCTTTCTAGACAGGGGGCGAGAGCAGTACTTC.

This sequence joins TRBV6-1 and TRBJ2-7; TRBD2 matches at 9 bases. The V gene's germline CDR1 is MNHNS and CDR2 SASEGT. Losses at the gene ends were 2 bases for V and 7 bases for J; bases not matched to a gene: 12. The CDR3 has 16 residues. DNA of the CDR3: TGTGCCAGCAGTGAAACCGCGGCGGGAGGGCTCCCGGAGCAGTACTTC. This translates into CASSETAAGGLPEQYF.

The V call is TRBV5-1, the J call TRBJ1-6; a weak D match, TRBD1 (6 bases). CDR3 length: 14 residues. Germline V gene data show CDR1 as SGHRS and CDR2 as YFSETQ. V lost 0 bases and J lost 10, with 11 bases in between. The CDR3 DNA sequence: TGCGCCAGCAGCTTGGACAGGGAGTGGTCACCCCTCCACTTT. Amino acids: CASSLDREWSPLHF.

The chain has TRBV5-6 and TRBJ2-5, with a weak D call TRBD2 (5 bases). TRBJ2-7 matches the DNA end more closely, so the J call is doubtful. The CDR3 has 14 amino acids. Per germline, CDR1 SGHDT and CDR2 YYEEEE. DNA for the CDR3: TGTGCCAGCAGCTTGGGAGGGAATTCCTACGAGCAGTACTTC. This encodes CASSLGGNSYEQYF.

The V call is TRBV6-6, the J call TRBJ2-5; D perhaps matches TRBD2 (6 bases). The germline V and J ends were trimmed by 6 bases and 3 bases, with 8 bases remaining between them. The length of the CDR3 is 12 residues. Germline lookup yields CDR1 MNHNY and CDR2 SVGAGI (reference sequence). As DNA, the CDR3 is TGTGCCAGCAGCCGGACTAAAGAGACCCAGTACTTC. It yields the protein CASSRTKETQYF.

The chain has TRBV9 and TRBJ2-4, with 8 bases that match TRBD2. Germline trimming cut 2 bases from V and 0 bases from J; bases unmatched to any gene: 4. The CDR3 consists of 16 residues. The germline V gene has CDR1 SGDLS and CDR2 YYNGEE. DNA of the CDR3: TGTGCCAGCAGCGTGGTAGCGGGACTAGCCAAAAACATTCAGTACTTC. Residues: CASSVVAGLAKNIQYF.

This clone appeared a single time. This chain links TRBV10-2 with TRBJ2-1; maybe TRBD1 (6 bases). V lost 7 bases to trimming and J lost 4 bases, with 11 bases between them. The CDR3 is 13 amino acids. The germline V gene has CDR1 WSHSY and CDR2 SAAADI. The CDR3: CASTQGPYNEQFF. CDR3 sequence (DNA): TGCGCCAGCACCCAGGGGCCGTACAATGAGCAGTTCTTC.

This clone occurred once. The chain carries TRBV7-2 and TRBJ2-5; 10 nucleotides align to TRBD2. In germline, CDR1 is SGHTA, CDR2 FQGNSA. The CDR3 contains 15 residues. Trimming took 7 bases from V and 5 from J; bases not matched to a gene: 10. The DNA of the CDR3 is TGTGCCAGCACTCTAGCGGGAGCTAGGGGGGAGACCCAGTACTTC. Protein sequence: CASTLAGARGETQYF.

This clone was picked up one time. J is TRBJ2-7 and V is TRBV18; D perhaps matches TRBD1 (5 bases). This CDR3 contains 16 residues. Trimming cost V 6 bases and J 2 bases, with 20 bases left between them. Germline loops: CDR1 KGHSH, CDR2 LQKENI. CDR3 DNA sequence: TGTGCCAGCTCCCCCCAACAGGTCCGCCTAACCTACGAGCAGTACTTC. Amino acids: CASSPQQVRLTYEQYF.

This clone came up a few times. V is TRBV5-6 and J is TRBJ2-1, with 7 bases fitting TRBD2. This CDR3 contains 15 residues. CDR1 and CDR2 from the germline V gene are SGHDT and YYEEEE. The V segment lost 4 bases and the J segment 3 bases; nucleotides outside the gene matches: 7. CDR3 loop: CASSPWASGYNEQFF. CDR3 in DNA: TGTGCCAGCAGCCCCTGGGCTAGCGGCTACAATGAGCAGTTCTTC.